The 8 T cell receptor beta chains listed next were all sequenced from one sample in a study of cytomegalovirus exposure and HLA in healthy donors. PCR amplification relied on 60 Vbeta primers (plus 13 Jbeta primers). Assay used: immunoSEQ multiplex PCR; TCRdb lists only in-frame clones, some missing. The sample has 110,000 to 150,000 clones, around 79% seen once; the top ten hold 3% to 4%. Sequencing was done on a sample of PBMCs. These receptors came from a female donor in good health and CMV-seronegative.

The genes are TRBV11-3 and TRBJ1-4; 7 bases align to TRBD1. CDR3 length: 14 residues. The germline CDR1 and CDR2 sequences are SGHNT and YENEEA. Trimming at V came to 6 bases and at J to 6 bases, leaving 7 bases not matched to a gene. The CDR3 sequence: CASSRGQVYEKLFF. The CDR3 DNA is TGTGCCAGCAGTCGTGGACAGGTTTATGAAAAACTGTTTTTT. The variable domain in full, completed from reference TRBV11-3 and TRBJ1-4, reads EAGVVQSPRYKIIEKKQPVAFWCNPISGHNTLYWYLQNLGQGPELLIRYENEEAVDDSQLPKDRFSAERLKGVDSTLKIQPAELGDSAVYLCASSRGQVYEKLFFGSGTQLSVL.

Here the CDR3 DNA reads TGCGCCAGCAGCAACAGCCAACCCACAGATACGCAGTATTTT. It yields the protein CASSNSQPTDTQYF. The chain joins TRBV10-1 to TRBJ2-3; no reliable D call. V gave up 6 bases and J gave up 2 bases, with 12 bases separating them. Looked up from germline, CDR1 is WNHNN and CDR2 is SYGVQD (reference sequence). The CDR3 has 14 residues.

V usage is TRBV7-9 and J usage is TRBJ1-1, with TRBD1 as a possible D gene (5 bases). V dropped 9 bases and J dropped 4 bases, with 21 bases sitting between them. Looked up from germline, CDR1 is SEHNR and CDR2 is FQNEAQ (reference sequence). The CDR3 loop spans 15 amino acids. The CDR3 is CASINPSRGLTEAFF. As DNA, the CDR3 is TGTGCCAGTATCAATCCGAGTAGGGGTCTCACTGAAGCTTTCTTT.

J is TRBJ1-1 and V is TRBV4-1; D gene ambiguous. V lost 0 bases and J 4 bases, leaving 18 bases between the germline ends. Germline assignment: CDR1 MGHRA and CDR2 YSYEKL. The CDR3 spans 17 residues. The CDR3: CASSQDRFGLGGTEAFF. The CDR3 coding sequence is TGCGCCAGCAGCCAAGATCGGTTCGGGTTGGGAGGCACTGAAGCTTTCTTT.

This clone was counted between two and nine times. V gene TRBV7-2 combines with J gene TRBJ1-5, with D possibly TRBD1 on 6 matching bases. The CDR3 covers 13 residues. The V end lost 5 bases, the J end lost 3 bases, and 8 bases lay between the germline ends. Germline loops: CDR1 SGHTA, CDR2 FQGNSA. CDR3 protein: CASSGQYNQPQHF. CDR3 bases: TGTGCCAGCAGCGGACAGTACAATCAGCCCCAGCATTTT. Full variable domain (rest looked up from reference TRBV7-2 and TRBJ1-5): GAGVSQSPSNKVTEKGKDVELRCDPISGHTALYWYRQSLGQGLEFLIYFQGNSAPDKSGLPSDRFSAERTGGSVSTLTIQRTQQEDSAVYLCASSGQYNQPQHFGDGTRLSIL.

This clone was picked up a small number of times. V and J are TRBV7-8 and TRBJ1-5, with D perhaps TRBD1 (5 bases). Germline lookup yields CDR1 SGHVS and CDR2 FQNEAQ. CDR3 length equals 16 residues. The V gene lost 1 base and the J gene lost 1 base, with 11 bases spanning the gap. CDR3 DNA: TGTGCCAGCAGCTTAGAGTTCAGGGTGAGCAATCAGCCCCAGCATTTT. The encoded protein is CASSLEFRVSNQPQHF. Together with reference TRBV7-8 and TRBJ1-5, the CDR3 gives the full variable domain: GAGVSQSPRYKVAKRGQDVALRCDPISGHVSLFWYQQALGQGPEFLTYFQNEAQLDKSGLPSDRFFAERPEGSVSTLKIQRTQQEDSAVYLCASSLEFRVSNQPQHFGDGTRLSIL.

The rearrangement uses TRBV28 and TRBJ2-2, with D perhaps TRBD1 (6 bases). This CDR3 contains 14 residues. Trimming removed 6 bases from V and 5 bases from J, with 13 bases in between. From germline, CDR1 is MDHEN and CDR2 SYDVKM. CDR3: CASSRTGWTGELFF. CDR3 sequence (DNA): TGTGCCAGCAGCCGCACAGGGTGGACCGGGGAGCTGTTTTTT.

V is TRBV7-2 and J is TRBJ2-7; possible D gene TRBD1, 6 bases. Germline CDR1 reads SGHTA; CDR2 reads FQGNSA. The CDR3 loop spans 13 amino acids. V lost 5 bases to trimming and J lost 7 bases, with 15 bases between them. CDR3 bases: TGTGCCAGCAGCCTGATAGGGGGTTATGAGCAGTACTTC. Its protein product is CASSLIGGYEQYF.